The next 11 T cell receptor beta chains were all read from a single sample in a study of cytomegalovirus exposure and HLA in healthy donors. The PCR had 60 Vbeta and 13 Jbeta primers. The method was immunoSEQ multiplex PCR; TCRdb's version includes in-frame clones alone and lacks a portion of them. This sample has around 100,000 clones, with over 65% found just once. The source material was PBMCs. The receptors were sampled from a woman between 18 and 29 years old in good health and CMV-seronegative.

J is TRBJ2-5 and V is TRBV7-2, with a tentative D call TRBD2 (6 bases). This CDR3 is 14 amino acids long. Trimming left V 4 bases short and J 5 bases short, with 14 bases between. Germline CDR1 SGHTA, CDR2 FQGNSA. In DNA, the CDR3 is TGTGCCAGCAGCTCATCGGGAGTGCGGGAGACCCAGTACTTC. Protein: CASSSSGVRETQYF.

This clone has a handful of counts. The genes are TRBV6-5 and TRBJ1-2, with D possibly being TRBD1 (6 bases). CDR1 MNHEY and CDR2 SVGAGI come from the germline V gene. CDR3 length: 13 amino acids. Trimming left V 4 bases short and J 8 bases short, with 14 bases between. The CDR3 protein is CASSSTGPRGYTF. CDR3 DNA: TGTGCCAGCAGTTCTACAGGGCCACGAGGCTACACCTTC.

This chain joins TRBV11-3 and TRBJ2-1, with a tentative D call TRBD1 (6 bases). CDR3 size: 17 residues. The V end was cut by 1 base, the J end by 7 bases, with 20 bases between. The germline CDR1 and CDR2 sequences are SGHNT and YENEEA. The CDR3 region has the DNA TGTGCCAGCAGCTTAGGAACAGGGCCCCCCTTGGGGAATGAGCAGTTCTTC. Its protein is CASSLGTGPPLGNEQFF.

The chain combines TRBV19 with TRBJ1-3; 7 bases fit TRBD1. Per germline, CDR1 LNHDA and CDR2 SQIVND (reference sequence). The CDR3 totals 13 residues. J lost 3 bases, V lost 8 bases, and 4 bases had no gene match. CDR3 residues: CASRQGGGNTIYF. CDR3 DNA sequence: TGTGCCAGTCGACAGGGAGGTGGAAACACCATATATTTT.

The chain is built from TRBV5-1 and TRBJ2-3; 7 positions agree with TRBD2. V lost 6 bases, J lost 2 bases, and 9 bases stayed unmatched. Germline values: CDR1 SGHRS, CDR2 YFSETQ. CDR3 length equals 15 residues. The CDR3 spells CASTSGGTNTDTQYF. The DNA for the CDR3 is TGCGCCAGCACTTCCGGCGGGACTAACACAGATACGCAGTATTTT.

The chain carries TRBV28 and TRBJ1-2, with D maybe TRBD1 (5 bases). Looked up from germline, CDR1 is MDHEN and CDR2 is SYDVKM. Trimming took 8 bases from V and 5 from J, leaving 12 bases between them. CDR3 length: 12 amino acids. The CDR3, as DNA: TGTGCCAGCCAGGGCGGAGTTTATGGCTACACCTTC. This sequence encodes CASQGGVYGYTF.

The rearrangement joins TRBV2 to TRBJ2-5; tentatively, D is TRBD2 (6 bases). V was clipped by 4 bases and J by 3 bases, with 12 bases between them. The CDR3 runs to 14 residues. The germline V gene has CDR1 SNHLY and CDR2 FYNNEI. The CDR3 region is CASSVRREKETQYF. CDR3 nucleotide sequence: TGTGCCAGCAGTGTTAGGAGGGAGAAAGAGACCCAGTACTTC.

V is TRBV11-3 and J is TRBJ2-4; D possibly corresponds to TRBD1 (7 bases). Looked up from germline, CDR1 is SGHNT and CDR2 is YENEEA. The CDR3 totals 12 residues. Trimming left V 6 bases short and J 16 bases short, with 19 bases between. The CDR3 sequence is CASRSEGGGLYF. CDR3 in DNA: TGTGCCAGCAGATCAGAAGGAGGGGGCCTTTACTTC.

This chain joins TRBV28 and TRBJ1-2; D may be TRBD1 (5 bases). Between the trimmed V and J ends, which lost 3 bases and 7 bases, there was a span of 15 bases. The CDR3 has 14 amino acids. The germline V gene has CDR1 MDHEN and CDR2 SYDVKM. CDR3 DNA sequence: TGTGCCAGCAGTTTCCCAGGGAATTGGGGTGGCTACACCTTC. Its protein is CASSFPGNWGGYTF.

The CDR3 is CSVSYDSANYGYTF. CDR3 bases: TGCAGCGTCTCGTACGACAGTGCTAACTATGGCTACACCTTC. V gene TRBV29-1 combines with J gene TRBJ1-2, with D possibly matching TRBD1 (5 bases). V lost 6 bases and J lost 0, with 14 bases in between. This CDR3 has 14 residues. CDR1 and CDR2 from the germline V gene are SQVTM and ANQGSEA.

Points on this clone: Given the absence of the conserved phenylalanine or tryptophan at the CDR3 end, a read error is likely. The chain couples TRBV6-1 to TRBJ1-2, with D hard to call. The CDR3 consists of 12 residues. The V and J ends lost 6 bases and 1 base respectively, with 6 bases between them. Germline loops: CDR1 MNHNS, CDR2 SASEGT. As DNA, the CDR3 is TGTGCCAGCAGAACGTATAACTATGGCTACACCCTC. Amino acids: CASRTYNYGYTL.